The 12 T cell receptor beta chains below come from one sample, sequenced in a study of blood T cell repertoires in COVID-19. TCRdb's copy holds only in-frame clones and misses some; the assay was immunoSEQ multiplex PCR. The table includes roughly 100,000 clones, roughly nine tenths detected once. Sequenced input: peripheral blood. The receptors come from a human donor in a cohort sampled during active COVID-19.

V usage is TRBV29-1 and J usage is TRBJ1-2, with unresolved D. Looked up from germline, CDR1 is SQVTM and CDR2 is ANQGSEA. CDR3 size: 13 residues. V lost 3 bases and J lost 8, with 16 bases in between. CDR3 bases: TGCAGCGTTGATGAGATGGGTCCGCGGGGCTACACCTTC. Translating it yields CSVDEMGPRGYTF. The full variable domain, in which reference TRBV29-1 and TRBJ1-2 provide the parts outside the CDR3, is SAVISQKPSRDICQRGTSLTIQCQVDSQVTMMFWYRQQPGQSLTLIATANQGSEATYESGFVIDKFPISRPNLTFSTLTVSNMSPEDSSIYLCSVDEMGPRGYTFGSGTRLTVV.

CDR3 sequence: CASSPSGGSYNEQFF. CDR3 sequence (DNA): TGTGCCAGCAGCCCCTCAGGGGGCTCCTACAATGAGCAGTTCTTC. The chain uses TRBV7-2 and TRBJ2-1, with 7 bases aligning to TRBD1. Trimming removed 5 bases from V and 0 bases from J; junction bases left unmatched: 4. CDR3 size: 15 residues. Germline CDR1 is SGHTA and CDR2 is FQGNSA.

The chain combines TRBV7-6 with TRBJ2-1; D remains ambiguous. Trimming pared 4 bases from V and 5 bases from J, leaving 15 bases between. This CDR3 is built from 15 residues. Looked up from germline, CDR1 is SGHVS and CDR2 is FNYEAQ. CDR3 in DNA: TGTGCCAGCAGCTCCTCCCCGGCTAGAAACAATGAGCAGTTCTTC. As protein: CASSSSPARNNEQFF.

J is TRBJ2-7 and V is TRBV5-1; possible D gene TRBD2, 6 bases. The length of the CDR3 is 13 residues. Germline lookup yields CDR1 SGHRS and CDR2 YFSETQ. The V end lost 5 bases, the J end lost 6 bases, and 15 bases lay between the germline ends. CDR3 residues: CASRRTNGGEQYF. CDR3 bases: TGCGCCAGCAGGAGGACCAACGGGGGCGAGCAGTACTTC. The full variable domain, in which reference TRBV5-1 and TRBJ2-7 provide the parts outside the CDR3, is KAGVTQTPRYLIKTRGQQVTLSCSPISGHRSVSWYQQTPGQGLQFLFEYFSETQRNKGNFPGRFSGRQFSNSRSEMNVSTLELGDSALYLCASRRTNGGEQYFGPGTRLTVT.

This chain joins TRBV24-1 and TRBJ2-5, with TRBD1 identical over 12 bases. The CDR3 is 16 amino acids. CDR1 and CDR2 (germline): KGHDR, SFDVKD. Germline trimming cut 7 bases from V and 4 bases from J; bases unmatched to any gene: 9. The CDR3 coding sequence is TGTGCCACCAGCCCCGGGACAGGGGGCCCGGGAGAGACCCAGTACTTC. Residues: CATSPGTGGPGETQYF.

This rearrangement joins TRBV4-1 to TRBJ1-2, with D possibly matching TRBD1 (6 bases). Germline V gene lookup returns CDR1 MGHRA and CDR2 YSYEKL. V was trimmed by 4 bases and J by 7 bases, leaving 16 bases between them. CDR3 length: 14 amino acids. In nucleotides, the CDR3 is TGCGCCAGCAGCCCAACCGGGACATACGGTGGCTACACCTTC. Translation: CASSPTGTYGGYTF.

The CDR3 bases are TGTGCCAGCAGCTTACCGCAGGCTAACTATGGCTACACCTTC. As protein: CASSLPQANYGYTF. The chain carries TRBV11-2 and TRBJ1-2; D call uncertain. Trimming took off 2 bases at V and 0 bases at J, with 7 bases between the two ends. This CDR3 has 14 residues. Per germline, CDR1 SGHAT and CDR2 FQNNGV.

This clone has only a few counts. The chain couples TRBV4-3 to TRBJ2-4; possibly TRBD2 for D (5 bases). Germline loops: CDR1 LGHNA, CDR2 YSLEER. Trimming removed 3 bases at V and 6 bases at J, with 18 bases between. This CDR3 region has 16 residues. The CDR3 DNA reads TGCGCCAGCAGCCAGGAGGTGTCATCAGGCAGAAACATTCAGTACTTC. Residues: CASSQEVSSGRNIQYF.

V and J are TRBV6-5 and TRBJ1-3; 7 bases map to TRBD1. In germline, CDR1 is MNHEY, CDR2 SVGAGI. The CDR3 is 15 residues long. With 6 bases clipped from V and 2 bases from J, the junction kept 7 bases outside the gene matches. This CDR3 is CASSPRQGTGNTIYF. CDR3 nucleotides: TGTGCCAGCAGCCCAAGACAGGGAACTGGAAACACCATATATTTT.

The chain joins TRBV28 to TRBJ1-6, with 10 bases that match TRBD1. Per the germline V gene, CDR1 is MDHEN and CDR2 is SYDVKM. V gave up 6 bases and J gave up 6 bases; unmatched junction bases: 8. This CDR3 contains 16 residues. Here the CDR3 DNA reads TGTGCCAGCAGGACAGGGGGCGCCTTCGGTAATTCACCCCTCCACTTT. Translated, it gives CASRTGGAFGNSPLHF.

The chain has TRBV28 and TRBJ2-6, with TRBD2 as a possible D gene (7 bases). The V gene lost 5 bases and the J gene lost 0 bases, with 14 bases spanning the gap. Germline assignment: CDR1 MDHEN and CDR2 SYDVKM. This CDR3 is 17 amino acids long. DNA of the CDR3: TGTGCCAGCAGTCCCGGGGGAGGGGGCTCTGGGGCCAACGTCCTGACTTTC. Protein: CASSPGGGGSGANVLTF. Complete variable domain (other parts from reference TRBV28 and TRBJ2-6): DVKVTQSSRYLVKRTGEKVFLECVQDMDHENMFWYRQDPGLGLRLIYFSYDVKMKEKGDIPEGYSVSREKKERFSLILESASTNQTSMYLCASSPGGGGSGANVLTFGAGSRLTVL.

As DNA, the CDR3 is TGTGCCAGCTCGGGACAGGGGGGCCTCGGGTATGAGCAGTTCTTC. Translation gives CASSGQGGLGYEQFF. The rearrangement links TRBV18 to TRBJ2-1; 11 nucleotides match TRBD1. The V and J ends lost 6 bases and 8 bases, in that order; junction bases with no gene match: 9. This CDR3 is 15 amino acids long. Germline loops: CDR1 KGHSH, CDR2 LQKENI.